This T cell receptor beta chain was documented in a study of blood T cell repertoires in COVID-19. This table comes from immunoSEQ multiplex PCR, and its TCRdb copy is limited to in-frame clones, with some not included. The top ten clones hold over 3.5% of a sample with roughly 260,000 clones, approximately 85% of them seen once. The V and J ends lost 5 bases and 4 bases, in that order; junction bases with no gene match: 5. This CDR3 region has 16 residues. The V gene's germline CDR1 is SGHTA and CDR2 FQGNSA. The V call is TRBV7-2, the J call TRBJ2-3; 14 bases match TRBD2. The sample comprised peripheral blood. This receptor was taken from a woman in her sixties or seventies with acute or convalescent COVID-19. The CDR3 sequence: CASSQRLAGGPDTQYF. As DNA, the CDR3 is TGTGCCAGCAGCCAACGACTAGCGGGGGGGCCAGATACGCAGTATTTT.